This is a list of T cell receptor beta chains from one sample in a study of blood T cell repertoires in COVID-19. Assay: immunoSEQ multiplex PCR; the TCRdb copy retains only in-frame clones and omits some. The table shows 400,000 or so clones, with more than 70% occurring only once. Sequenced sample: PBMCs or T cells enriched from blood (not recorded which). These receptors originate from a man between 35 and 55 years old in a cohort exposed to, infected with or recovered from COVID-19 (not recorded which). The conserved cysteine and the conserved F or W are not part of the CDR3 here. Not all rows give a size; the values are once, few, many and, for expanded clones, a class.

j_call: TRBJ2-2; clone_size: -; v_call: TRBV5-1; cdr3_aa: ASSLTPGTGELF
j_call: TRBJ2-3; clone_size: -; v_call: TRBV7-6; cdr3_aa: ASSSGVSTDTQY
j_call: TRBJ1-2; clone_size: -; v_call: TRBV28; cdr3_aa: ATTLTNYGYT
j_call: TRBJ2-1; clone_size: -; v_call: TRBV19; cdr3_aa: ASSIGGLAGYNEQF
j_call: TRBJ2-3; clone_size: -; v_call: TRBV12-5; cdr3_aa: ASGRQDTDTQY
j_call: TRBJ1-5; clone_size: once; v_call: TRBV19; cdr3_aa: ASLGQGGQPQH
j_call: TRBJ2-2; clone_size: once; v_call: TRBV10-3; cdr3_aa: AIGLAGGSNTGELF
j_call: TRBJ2-1; clone_size: -; v_call: TRBV7-9; cdr3_aa: ASSLSLRYNEQF
j_call: TRBJ2-2; clone_size: few; v_call: TRBV4-1; cdr3_aa: ASSPRSPTSGSPGELF
j_call: TRBJ1-5; clone_size: -; v_call: TRBV11-2; cdr3_aa: ASSLDNRVGQPQH
j_call: TRBJ2-7; clone_size: -; v_call: TRBV18; cdr3_aa: ASSPTRSSYEQY
j_call: TRBJ2-2; clone_size: -; v_call: TRBV21-1; cdr3_aa: ANLPLAGGVNTGELF
j_call: TRBJ2-5; clone_size: -; v_call: TRBV7-9; cdr3_aa: ASSRGSAAETQY
j_call: TRBJ2-3; clone_size: once; v_call: TRBV9; cdr3_aa: ASSVAGTGGTDTQY
j_call: TRBJ2-7; clone_size: -; v_call: TRBV6-5; cdr3_aa: ASRLLPQVSEQY
j_call: TRBJ2-1; clone_size: -; v_call: TRBV5-1; cdr3_aa: ASSLRTGLGGHEQF
j_call: TRBJ1-2; clone_size: once; v_call: TRBV10-3; cdr3_aa: ATSRQDANYGYT
j_call: TRBJ1-1; clone_size: many; v_call: TRBV10-1; cdr3_aa: ASRRAWDTEAF